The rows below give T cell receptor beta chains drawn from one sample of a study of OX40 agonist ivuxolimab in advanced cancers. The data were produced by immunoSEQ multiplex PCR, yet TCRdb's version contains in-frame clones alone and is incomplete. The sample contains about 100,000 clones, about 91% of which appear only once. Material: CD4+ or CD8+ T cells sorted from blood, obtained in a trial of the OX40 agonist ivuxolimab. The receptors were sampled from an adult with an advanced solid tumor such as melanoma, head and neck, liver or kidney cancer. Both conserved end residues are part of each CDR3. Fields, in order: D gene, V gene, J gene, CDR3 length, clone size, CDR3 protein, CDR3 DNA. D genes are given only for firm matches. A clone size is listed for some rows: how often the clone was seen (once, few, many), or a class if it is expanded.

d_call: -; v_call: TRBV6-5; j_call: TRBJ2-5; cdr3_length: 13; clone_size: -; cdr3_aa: CASSYSLGGTQYF; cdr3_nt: TGTGCCAGCAGTTACTCACTAGGTGGGACCCAGTACTTC
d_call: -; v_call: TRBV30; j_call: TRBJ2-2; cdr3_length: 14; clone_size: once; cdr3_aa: CAWSVYQNTGELFF; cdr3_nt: TGTGCCTGGAGTGTATACCAGAACACCGGGGAGCTGTTTTTT
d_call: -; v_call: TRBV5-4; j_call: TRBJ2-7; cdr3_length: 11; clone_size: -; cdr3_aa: CASSGGYEQYF; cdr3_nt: TGTGCCAGCAGCGGGGGCTACGAGCAGTACTTC
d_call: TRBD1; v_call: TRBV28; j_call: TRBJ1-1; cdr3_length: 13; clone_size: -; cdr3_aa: CAGNRGGNTEAFF; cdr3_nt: TGTGCCGGGAACAGGGGAGGGAACACTGAAGCTTTCTTT
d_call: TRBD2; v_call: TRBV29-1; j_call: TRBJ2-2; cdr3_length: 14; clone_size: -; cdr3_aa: CSVALAGGAGELFF; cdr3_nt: TGCAGCGTCGCCCTAGCGGGAGGGGCCGGGGAGCTGTTTTTT
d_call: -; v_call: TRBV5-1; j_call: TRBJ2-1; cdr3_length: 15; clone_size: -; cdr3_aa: CASSGLEDIYNEQFF; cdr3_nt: TGCGCCAGCAGCGGCTTGGAGGACATATACAATGAGCAGTTCTTC
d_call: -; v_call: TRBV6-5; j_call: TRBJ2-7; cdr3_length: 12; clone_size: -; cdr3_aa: CASSPSSYEQYF; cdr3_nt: TGTGCCAGCAGTCCATCCTCCTACGAGCAGTACTTC
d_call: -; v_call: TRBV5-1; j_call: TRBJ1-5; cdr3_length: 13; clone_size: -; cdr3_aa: CASSLDGNQPQHF; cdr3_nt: TGCGCCAGCAGCTTGGATGGAAATCAGCCCCAGCATTTT
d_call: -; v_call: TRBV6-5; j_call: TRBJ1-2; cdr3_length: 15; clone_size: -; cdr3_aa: CASSYAGVFRYGYTF; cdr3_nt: TGTGCCAGCAGTTACGCCGGGGTTTTTCGCTATGGCTACACCTTC
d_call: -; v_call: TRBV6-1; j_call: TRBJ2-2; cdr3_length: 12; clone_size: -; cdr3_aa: CACHGLSGELFF; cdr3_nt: TGTGCCTGCCACGGGCTCTCCGGGGAGCTGTTTTTT
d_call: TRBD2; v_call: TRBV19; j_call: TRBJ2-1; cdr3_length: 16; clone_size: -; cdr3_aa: CASSGSPSGVYNEQFF; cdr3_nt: TGTGCCAGTAGTGGGTCCCCTAGCGGAGTATACAATGAGCAGTTCTTC
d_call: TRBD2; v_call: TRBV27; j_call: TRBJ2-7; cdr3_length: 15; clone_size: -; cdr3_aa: CASSGQGGGAYEQYF; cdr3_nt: TGTGCCAGCAGTGGCCAGGGCGGGGGGGCCTACGAGCAGTACTTC
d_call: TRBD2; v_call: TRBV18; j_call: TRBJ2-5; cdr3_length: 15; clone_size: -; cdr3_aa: CASSGWSGGQETQYF; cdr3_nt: TGTGCCAGCTCCGGTTGGAGCGGGGGGCAAGAGACCCAGTACTTC
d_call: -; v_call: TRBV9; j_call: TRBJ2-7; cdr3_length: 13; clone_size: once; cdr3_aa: CASSFGSSYEQYF; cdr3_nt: TGTGCCAGCAGCTTCGGGTCCTCCTACGAGCAGTACTTC
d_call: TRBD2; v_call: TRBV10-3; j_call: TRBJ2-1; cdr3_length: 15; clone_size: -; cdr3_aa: CAIRETSGGFNEQFF; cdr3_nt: TGTGCCATCAGAGAAACTAGCGGGGGGTTCAATGAGCAGTTCTTC
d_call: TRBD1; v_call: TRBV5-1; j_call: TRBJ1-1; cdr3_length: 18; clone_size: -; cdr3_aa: CASSATLRGQRGDTEAFF; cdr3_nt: TGCGCCAGCAGCGCGACCCTCAGGGGGCAGAGAGGGGACACTGAAGCTTTCTTT
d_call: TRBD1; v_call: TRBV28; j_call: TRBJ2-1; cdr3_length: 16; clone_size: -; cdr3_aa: CASSPSGTGVYNEQFF; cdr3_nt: TGTGCCAGCAGTCCCTCCGGGACAGGGGTATACAATGAGCAGTTCTTC
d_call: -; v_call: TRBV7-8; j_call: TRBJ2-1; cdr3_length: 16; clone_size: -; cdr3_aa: CASSLRRQSSYNEQFF; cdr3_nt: TGTGCCAGCAGCTTACGCCGACAGAGCTCCTACAATGAGCAGTTCTTC
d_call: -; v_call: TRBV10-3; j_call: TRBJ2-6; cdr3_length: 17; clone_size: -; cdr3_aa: CAISDGGAVSGANVLTF; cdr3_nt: TGTGCCATCAGTGACGGTGGTGCGGTGTCTGGGGCCAACGTCCTGACTTTC
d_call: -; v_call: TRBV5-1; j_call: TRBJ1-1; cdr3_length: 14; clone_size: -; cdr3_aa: CASSQAARDVEAFF; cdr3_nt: TGCGCCAGCAGCCAGGCCGCCAGGGATGTTGAAGCTTTCTTT
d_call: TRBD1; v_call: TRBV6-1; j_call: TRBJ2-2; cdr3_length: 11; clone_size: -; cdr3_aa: CASDRVGELFF; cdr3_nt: TGTGCCAGCGACAGGGTAGGGGAGCTGTTTTTT
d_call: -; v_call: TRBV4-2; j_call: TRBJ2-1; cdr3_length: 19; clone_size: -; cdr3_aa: CASSQFSPRGGHTYNEQFF; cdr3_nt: TGTGCCAGCAGCCAGTTCTCCCCGAGGGGGGGCCATACCTACAATGAGCAGTTCTTC
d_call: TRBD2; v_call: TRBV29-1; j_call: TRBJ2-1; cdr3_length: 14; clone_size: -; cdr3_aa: CSVARGGRNNEQFF; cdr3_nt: TGCAGCGTTGCGCGGGGGGGCAGAAACAATGAGCAGTTCTTC
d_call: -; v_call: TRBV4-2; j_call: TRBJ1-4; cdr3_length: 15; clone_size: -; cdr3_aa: CASSQDGTSWEKLFF; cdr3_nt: TGTGCCAGCAGCCAAGATGGGACCAGTTGGGAAAAACTGTTTTTT
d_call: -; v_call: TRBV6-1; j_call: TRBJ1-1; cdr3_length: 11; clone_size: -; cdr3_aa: CASRGVTEAFF; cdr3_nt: TGTGCCAGCAGGGGTGTTACTGAAGCTTTCTTT
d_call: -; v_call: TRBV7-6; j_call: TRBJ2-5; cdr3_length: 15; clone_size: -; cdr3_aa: CASSLRLTYQETQYF; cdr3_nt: TGTGCCAGCAGCTTGAGACTAACGTACCAAGAGACCCAGTACTTC
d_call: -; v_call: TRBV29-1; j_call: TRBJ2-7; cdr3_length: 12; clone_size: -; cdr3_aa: CSVTGGGYEQYF; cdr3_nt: TGCAGCGTTACAGGAGGGGGCTACGAGCAGTACTTC
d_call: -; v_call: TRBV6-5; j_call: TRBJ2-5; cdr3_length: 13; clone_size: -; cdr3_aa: CASSYLRTETQYF; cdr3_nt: TGTGCCAGCAGTTACTTAAGGACAGAGACCCAGTACTTC
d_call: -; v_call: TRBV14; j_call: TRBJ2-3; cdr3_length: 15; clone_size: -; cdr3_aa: CASSPRQPSTDTQYF; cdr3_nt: TGTGCCAGCAGCCCTAGACAGCCGAGCACAGATACGCAGTATTTT